The clone carrying this T cell receptor beta chain was observed a handful of times. Antigen: not known. These data come from a study of graft-versus-host responses after intestinal transplantation. Study-wide results and caveats: Subjects displaying graft-donor T cell macrochimerism possessed elevated graft-versus-host to host-versus-graft clonal ratios inside allografts. Present in recipient marrow, GvH clones included some that appeared first in ileum or blood. Circulating GvH clones peaking coincided with falling HvG clones soon after transplant.

Data came from immunoSEQ multiplex PCR; TCRdb stores just in-frame clones and leaves some out. This sample has about 54,000 clones, with roughly 89% found just once. The specimen was PBMCs, collected 650 to 670 days after intestinal transplant. The receptor was isolated from a human patient who received an intestinal transplant, so some T cells may come from the graft donor.

CDR3 residues: CASSSRAAETQYF. The CDR3 DNA reads as TGCGCCAGCAGCTCTCGCGCGGCAGAGACCCAGTACTTC. The chain joins TRBV5-1 to TRBJ2-5; D is ambiguous. The germline V gene has CDR1 SGHRS and CDR2 YFSETQ. There are 13 residues in the CDR3. V was trimmed by 3 bases and J by 4 bases, leaving 10 bases between them.